This T cell receptor beta chain comes out of a study of shared clonotypes between healthy human individuals. Study context: Each donor's CD8 memory used one plate, CD8 naive two, each CD4 subset three.

The CDR3 spans 18 residues. Sequencing was performed with immunoSEQ multiplex PCR; in TCRdb, only in-frame clones are kept and a portion is missing. This sample has more than 2 million clones; 90% to 96% occur once, and the top ten carry around 0.13%. Donors were healthy HIV-negative adults without recently reported acute infections or vaccinations. Sequencing was carried out using naive CD4+ T cells sorted from blood. As to subset: CD45RA+ positively selected. V and J are TRBV21-1 and TRBJ1-6; the table's D call TRBD1 went unverified against the DNA. TRBV21-1 is shown as a pseudogene. The receptor's source is a man in his late teens or twenties in good health. CDR3 coding DNA: TGTGCCAGCAGCCGGGACAGGGGGATGAACTCCTATAATTCACCCCTCCACTTT. Amino acids: CASSRDRGMNSYNSPLHF.